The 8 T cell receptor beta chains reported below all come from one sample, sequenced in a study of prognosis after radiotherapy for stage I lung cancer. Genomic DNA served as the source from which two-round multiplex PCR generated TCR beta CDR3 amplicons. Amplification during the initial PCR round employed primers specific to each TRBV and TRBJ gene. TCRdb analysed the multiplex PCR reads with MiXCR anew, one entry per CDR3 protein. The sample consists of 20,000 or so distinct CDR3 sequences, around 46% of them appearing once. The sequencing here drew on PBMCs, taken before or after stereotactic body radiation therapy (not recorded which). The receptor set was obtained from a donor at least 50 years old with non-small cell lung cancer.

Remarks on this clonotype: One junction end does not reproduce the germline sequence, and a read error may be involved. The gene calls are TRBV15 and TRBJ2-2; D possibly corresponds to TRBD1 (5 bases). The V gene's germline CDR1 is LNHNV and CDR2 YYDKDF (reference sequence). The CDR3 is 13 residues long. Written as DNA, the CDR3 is TGTCCCACCAGCAGGGATTACACCGGGGAGCTGTTTTTT. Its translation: CPTSRDYTGELFF.

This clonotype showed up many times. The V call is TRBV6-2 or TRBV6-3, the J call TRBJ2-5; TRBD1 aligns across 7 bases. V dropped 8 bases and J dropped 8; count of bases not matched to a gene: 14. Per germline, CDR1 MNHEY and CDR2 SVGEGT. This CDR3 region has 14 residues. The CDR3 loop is CASGTNTGETTQYF. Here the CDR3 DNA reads TGTGCCAGCGGGACAAATACAGGGGAAACTACCCAGTACTTC.

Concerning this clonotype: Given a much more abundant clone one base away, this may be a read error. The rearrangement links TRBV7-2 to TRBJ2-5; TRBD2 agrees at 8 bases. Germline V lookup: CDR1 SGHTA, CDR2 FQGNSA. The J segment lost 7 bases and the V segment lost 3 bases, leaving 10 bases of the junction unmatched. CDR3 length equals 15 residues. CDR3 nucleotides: TGTGCCAGCAGCTTGTACGGGGGGGCCAGTTTGACCCAGTACTTC. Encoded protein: CASSLYGGASLTQYF.

In nucleotides, the CDR3 is TGCAGTGCTCTAGACTGGAATGAGCAGTTCTTC. Translation gives CSALDWNEQFF. This chain joins TRBV20-1 and TRBJ2-1; no clear D. Looked up from germline, CDR1 is DFQATT and CDR2 is SNEGSKA (reference sequence). The CDR3 length is 11 residues. Trimming took 5 bases from V and 7 from J, leaving 9 bases between them.

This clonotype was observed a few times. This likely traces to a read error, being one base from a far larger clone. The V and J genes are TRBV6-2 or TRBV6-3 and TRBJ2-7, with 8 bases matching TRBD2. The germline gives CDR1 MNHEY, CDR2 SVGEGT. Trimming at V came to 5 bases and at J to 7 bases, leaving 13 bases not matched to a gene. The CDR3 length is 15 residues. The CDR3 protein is CASSPGGECQGEQYF. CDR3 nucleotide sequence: TGTGCCAGCAGTCCGGGGGGGGAGTGCCAAGGAGAGCAGTACTTC.

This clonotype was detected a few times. The CDR3 DNA sequence: TGTGCCAGTAGTAGCGGGAGGGCCCTCGGCGGGGAGCTGTTTTTT. It is translated as CASSSGRALGGELFF. The V and J genes are TRBV19 and TRBJ2-2, with 9 bases matching TRBD2. With V trimmed by 4 bases and J by 7 bases, 7 bases remained unmatched. This CDR3 is built from 15 residues. Germline lookup yields CDR1 LNHDA and CDR2 SQIVND (reference sequence).

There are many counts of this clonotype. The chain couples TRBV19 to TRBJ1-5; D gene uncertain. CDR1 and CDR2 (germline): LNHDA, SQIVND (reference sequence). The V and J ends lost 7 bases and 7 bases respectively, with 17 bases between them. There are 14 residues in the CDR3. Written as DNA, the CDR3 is TGTGCCAGTACGGGCCGGTCCCTCGGGCAGCCCCAGCATTTT. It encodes CASTGRSLGQPQHF.

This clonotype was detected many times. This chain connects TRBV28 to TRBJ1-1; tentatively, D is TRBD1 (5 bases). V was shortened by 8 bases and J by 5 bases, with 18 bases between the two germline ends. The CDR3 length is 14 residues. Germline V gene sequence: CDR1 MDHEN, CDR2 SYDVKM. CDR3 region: CASRLIRAGTEAFF. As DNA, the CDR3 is TGTGCCAGCCGCCTAATCAGGGCGGGGACTGAAGCTTTCTTT.